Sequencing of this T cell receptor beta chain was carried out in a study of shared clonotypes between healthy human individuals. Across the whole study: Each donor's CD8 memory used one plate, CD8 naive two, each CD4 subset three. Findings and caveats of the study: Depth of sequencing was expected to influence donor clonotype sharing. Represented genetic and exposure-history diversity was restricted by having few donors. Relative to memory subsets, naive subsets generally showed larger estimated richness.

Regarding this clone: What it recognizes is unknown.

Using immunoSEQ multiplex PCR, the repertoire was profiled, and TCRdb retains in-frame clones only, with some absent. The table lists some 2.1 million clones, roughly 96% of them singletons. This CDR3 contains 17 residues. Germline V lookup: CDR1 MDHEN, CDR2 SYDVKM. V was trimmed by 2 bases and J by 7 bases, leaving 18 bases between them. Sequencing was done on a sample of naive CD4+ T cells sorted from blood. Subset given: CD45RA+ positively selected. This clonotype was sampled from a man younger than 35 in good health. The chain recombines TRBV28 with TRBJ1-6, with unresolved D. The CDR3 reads CASSLRASSVSNSPLHF. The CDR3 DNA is TGTGCCAGCAGTTTAAGGGCATCATCGGTCTCAAATTCACCCCTCCACTTT. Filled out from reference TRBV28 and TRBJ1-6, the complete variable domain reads DVKVTQSSRYLVKRTGEKVFLECVQDMDHENMFWYRQDPGLGLRLIYFSYDVKMKEKGDIPEGYSVSREKKERFSLILESASTNQTSMYLCASSLRASSVSNSPLHFGNGTRLTVT.